These T cell receptor beta chains were read from a single sample in a study of Ad26.COV2.S vaccination and SARS-CoV-2 variants. TCRdb's copy holds only in-frame clones and misses some; the assay was immunoSEQ multiplex PCR. The sample contains hundreds of thousands of clones, more than 80% of which appear only once. The input for sequencing was peripheral blood, taken in a trial of Ad26.COV2.S vaccine versus placebo. All receptors come from a person between 18 and 59 years old who received the Ad26.COV2.S COVID-19 vaccine or a placebo. Both conserved end residues are part of each CDR3. A D gene is named only where the DNA matches it firmly. Size is omitted from some rows. Given values are once, few, many or a class for expanded clones.

CDR3aa: CASSWGTGVDTDTQYF
CDR3nt: TGCGCCAGCAGCTGGGGGACAGGCGTTGACACAGATACGCAGTATTTT
v_gene: TRBV5-1
d_gene: TRBD1
j_gene: TRBJ2-3
abundance: NA

CDR3aa: CASSEVGTGPSPLHF
CDR3nt: TGTGCCAGCAGTGAAGTCGGGACGGGGCCCTCACCCCTCCACTTT
v_gene: TRBV25-1
d_gene: NA
j_gene: TRBJ1-6
abundance: NA

CDR3aa: CASSSSGSLTDTQYF
CDR3nt: TGTGCCAGCAGCTCTAGCGGGAGCCTCACAGATACGCAGTATTTT
v_gene: TRBV7-9
d_gene: TRBD2
j_gene: TRBJ2-3
abundance: NA

CDR3aa: CASSPRLAVTYEQYF
CDR3nt: TGTGCCAGCAGTCCCCGACTAGCGGTAACCTACGAGCAGTACTTC
v_gene: TRBV27
d_gene: TRBD2
j_gene: TRBJ2-7
abundance: NA

CDR3aa: CATSDGTGRDYGYTF
CDR3nt: TGTGCCACCAGTGATGGGACAGGGCGGGACTATGGCTACACCTTC
v_gene: TRBV24-1
d_gene: TRBD1
j_gene: TRBJ1-2
abundance: NA

CDR3aa: CASRDSAYEQYF
CDR3nt: TGTGCCAGTAGGGACAGTGCCTACGAGCAGTACTTC
v_gene: TRBV19
d_gene: NA
j_gene: TRBJ2-7
abundance: few

CDR3aa: CASSYSGGVNEQFF
CDR3nt: TGTGCCAGCAGTTACTCGGGCGGTGTAAATGAGCAGTTCTTC
v_gene: TRBV9
d_gene: NA
j_gene: TRBJ2-1
abundance: NA

CDR3aa: CASSVVGAGSTDTQYF
CDR3nt: TGTGCCAGCAGCGTAGTCGGAGCGGGGAGCACAGATACGCAGTATTTT
v_gene: TRBV9
d_gene: TRBD2
j_gene: TRBJ2-3
abundance: NA

CDR3aa: CASSRLGETGGGEKLFF
CDR3nt: TGTGCCAGCAGCCGCCTGGGGGAGACAGGGGGAGGAGAAAAACTGTTTTTT
v_gene: TRBV3-1/TRBV3-2
d_gene: TRBD1
j_gene: TRBJ1-4
abundance: NA

CDR3aa: CASSESRTRLAKNIQYF
CDR3nt: TGTGCCAGCAGTGAGTCCAGGACGCGATTAGCCAAAAACATTCAGTACTTC
v_gene: TRBV6-1
d_gene: NA
j_gene: TRBJ2-4
abundance: NA

CDR3aa: CAWSVPGLAAGTDTQYF
CDR3nt: TGTGCCTGGAGTGTACCGGGACTAGCGGCCGGCACAGATACGCAGTATTTT
v_gene: TRBV30
d_gene: TRBD2
j_gene: TRBJ2-3
abundance: NA

CDR3aa: CATKRDGSYEQYF
CDR3nt: TGTGCCACGAAGAGGGACGGATCCTACGAGCAGTACTTC
v_gene: TRBV12-3/TRBV12-4
d_gene: NA
j_gene: TRBJ2-7
abundance: NA

CDR3aa: CASSRVTWGSTIYF
CDR3nt: TGCGCCAGCAGCCGAGTTACTTGGGGAAGCACCATATATTTT
v_gene: TRBV4-3
d_gene: NA
j_gene: TRBJ1-3
abundance: NA

CDR3aa: CASSQEGGAMGTEAFF
CDR3nt: TGTGCCAGCAGCCAAGAAGGGGGAGCAATGGGCACTGAAGCTTTCTTT
v_gene: TRBV3-1/TRBV3-2
d_gene: NA
j_gene: TRBJ1-1
abundance: NA

CDR3aa: CASSLTGGYEQYF
CDR3nt: TGTGCCAGCAGTTTGACAGGGGGCTACGAGCAGTACTTC
v_gene: TRBV7-9
d_gene: TRBD1
j_gene: TRBJ2-7
abundance: NA

CDR3aa: CASSEYGGRGYEQYF
CDR3nt: TGTGCCAGCAGTGAATACGGAGGGCGAGGCTACGAGCAGTACTTC
v_gene: TRBV6-1
d_gene: NA
j_gene: TRBJ2-7
abundance: NA

CDR3aa: CASSQDLLAHEQFF
CDR3nt: TGTGCCAGCAGCCAAGATCTACTAGCTCATGAGCAGTTCTTC
v_gene: TRBV4-2
d_gene: NA
j_gene: TRBJ2-1
abundance: NA

CDR3aa: CAWGRGRDTEAFF
CDR3nt: TGTGCCTGGGGCAGGGGTCGGGACACTGAAGCTTTCTTT
v_gene: TRBV30
d_gene: NA
j_gene: TRBJ1-1
abundance: NA

CDR3aa: CASRMTLETQYF
CDR3nt: TGCGCCAGCAGAATGACGCTGGAGACCCAGTACTTC
v_gene: TRBV23-1
d_gene: NA
j_gene: TRBJ2-5
abundance: NA

CDR3aa: CASSFGGGRDRETQYF
CDR3nt: TGTGCCAGCAGCTTCGGCGGGGGCAGGGATCGGGAGACCCAGTACTTC
v_gene: TRBV7-2
d_gene: NA
j_gene: TRBJ2-5
abundance: once

CDR3aa: CASSLEGSMNTEAFF
CDR3nt: TGTGCCAGCAGCTTGGAAGGTAGTATGAACACTGAAGCTTTCTTT
v_gene: TRBV5-4
d_gene: NA
j_gene: TRBJ1-1
abundance: NA

CDR3aa: CASSQGAGDSTEAFF
CDR3nt: TGTGCCAGCAGCCAGGGGGCAGGGGATTCCACTGAAGCTTTCTTT
v_gene: TRBV6-5
d_gene: TRBD1
j_gene: TRBJ1-1
abundance: NA

CDR3aa: CASSPFPILAGFTDTQYF
CDR3nt: TGTGCCAGCTCACCCTTCCCGATACTAGCGGGGTTCACAGATACGCAGTATTTT
v_gene: TRBV18
d_gene: TRBD2
j_gene: TRBJ2-3
abundance: NA

CDR3aa: CASSLDTSGGYTF
CDR3nt: TGTGCCAGCAGCTTGGACACGTCTGGCGGCTACACCTTC
v_gene: TRBV5-4
d_gene: NA
j_gene: TRBJ1-2
abundance: NA

CDR3aa: CASSEGQGGYGYTF
CDR3nt: TGTGCCAGCAGTGAGGGGCAGGGCGGCTATGGCTACACCTTC
v_gene: TRBV6-1
d_gene: NA
j_gene: TRBJ1-2
abundance: NA

CDR3aa: CASSYDRGHGYTF
CDR3nt: TGTGCCAGCAGCTATGACAGGGGCCATGGCTACACCTTC
v_gene: TRBV5-6
d_gene: TRBD1
j_gene: TRBJ1-2
abundance: NA

CDR3aa: CASGLPGQVSRGFF
CDR3nt: TGTGCTAGTGGTTTGCCTGGACAGGTTAGTAGAGGTTTCTTT
v_gene: TRBV12-5
d_gene: TRBD1
j_gene: TRBJ1-1
abundance: NA

CDR3aa: CASSPSGGINYNEQFF
CDR3nt: TGTGCCAGCAGCCCTAGTGGGGGGATAAACTACAATGAGCAGTTCTTC
v_gene: TRBV7-8
d_gene: NA
j_gene: TRBJ2-1
abundance: once